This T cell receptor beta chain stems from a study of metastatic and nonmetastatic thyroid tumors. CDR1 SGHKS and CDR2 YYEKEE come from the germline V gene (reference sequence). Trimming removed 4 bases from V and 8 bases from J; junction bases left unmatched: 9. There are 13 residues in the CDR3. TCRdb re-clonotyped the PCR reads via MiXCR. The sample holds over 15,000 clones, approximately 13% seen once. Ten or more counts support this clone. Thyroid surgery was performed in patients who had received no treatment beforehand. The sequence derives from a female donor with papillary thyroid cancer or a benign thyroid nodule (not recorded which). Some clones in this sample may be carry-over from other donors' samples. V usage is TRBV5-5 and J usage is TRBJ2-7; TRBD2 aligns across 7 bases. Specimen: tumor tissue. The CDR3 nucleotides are TGTGCCAGCAGCGTGGGGGGGACTTTAAAGCAGTACTTC. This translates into CASSVGGTLKQYF.